Listed here are 3 T cell receptor beta chains from one sample, sequenced in a study of shared clonotypes between healthy human individuals. Some clones are missing from TCRdb's copy, which holds only in-frame ones; the method was immunoSEQ multiplex PCR. The repertoire holds over a million clones, around 75% seen once, with roughly 1.5% in the top ten. The material sequenced was memory CD4+ T cells sorted from blood. Specified subset: CD45RA-negative fraction. The origin of the receptors is a man younger than 35 in good health.

This clone has just a few counts. CDR3 in DNA: TGTGCCAGCAGCCAAGATATCGAACAGCCCCAGCATTTT. Translating gives CASSQDIEQPQHF. The rearrangement uses TRBV14 and TRBJ1-5, with D uncertain. The ends were cut back, 0 bases at V and 7 bases at J, with 7 bases in the middle. Germline CDR1 SGHDN, CDR2 FVKESK. The CDR3 is made up of 13 amino acids.

This chain links TRBV5-1 with TRBJ2-5; 8 nucleotides agree with TRBD1. Germline V CDR1 and CDR2: SGHRS, YFSETQ. The CDR3 has 15 amino acids. V lost 4 bases and J lost 3; bases outside the gene matches: 8. The DNA of the CDR3 is TGCGCCAGCAGCCGCAGGGGGCTGCGGGAAGAGACCCAGTACTTC. This codes for CASSRRGLREETQYF. The entire variable domain, with the rest obtained from reference TRBV5-1 and TRBJ2-5, is as follows: KAGVTQTPRYLIKTRGQQVTLSCSPISGHRSVSWYQQTPGQGLQFLFEYFSETQRNKGNFPGRFSGRQFSNSRSEMNVSTLELGDSALYLCASSRRGLREETQYFGPGTRLLVL.

This chain connects TRBV4-3 to TRBJ2-5; D might be TRBD1 (6 bases). The V gene lost 2 bases and the J gene lost 2 bases, with 12 bases spanning the gap. Germline values: CDR1 LGHNA, CDR2 YSLEER. The CDR3 spans 15 residues. The CDR3 loop reads CASSQSRQVQETQYF. The CDR3 DNA reads TGCGCCAGCAGCCAATCCAGACAGGTACAAGAGACCCAGTACTTC.